This T cell receptor (beta chain) was obtained from a study of blood T cell repertoires in COVID-19. At the level of the study: There were acute and convalescent COVID-19 samples, and they came from the United States, Italy and Spain. T cells, B-cell-depleted T cells, or PBMCs provided the cDNA or gDNA that served as material.

Original handling: Reference gene primer amplification gave nucleated cell count estimates. Assay: immunoSEQ multiplex PCR; the TCRdb copy retains only in-frame clones and omits some. That table is the source of V, J and clone size, and D and trimming were worked out from the DNA. The table shows roughly 81,000 clones, with about four fifths occurring only once. Germline V gives CDR1 MNHEY, CDR2 SMNVEV (reference sequence). CDR3 length: 17 amino acids. With V trimmed by 8 bases and J by 3 bases, 18 bases remained unmatched. The V call is TRBV27, the J call TRBJ2-7; 8 bases line up with TRBD2. The specimen sequenced was peripheral blood. This receptor was taken from a man in his fifties or sixties with acute or convalescent COVID-19. CDR3 coding DNA: TGTGCCAGCTCGGACGGGAGGGCCGACAGGACGTTCTACGAGCAGTACTTC. Residues: CASSDGRADRTFYEQYF.